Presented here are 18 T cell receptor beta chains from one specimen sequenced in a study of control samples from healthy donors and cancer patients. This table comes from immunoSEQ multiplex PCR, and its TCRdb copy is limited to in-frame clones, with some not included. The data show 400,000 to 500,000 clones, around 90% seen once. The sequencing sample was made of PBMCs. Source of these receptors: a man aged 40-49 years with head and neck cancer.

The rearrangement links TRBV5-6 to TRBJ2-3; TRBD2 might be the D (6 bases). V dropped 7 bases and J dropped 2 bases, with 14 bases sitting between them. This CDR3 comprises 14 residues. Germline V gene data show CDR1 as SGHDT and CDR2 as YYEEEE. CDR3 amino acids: CASQAGSDTDTQYF. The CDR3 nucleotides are TGTGCCAGCCAGGCGGGGTCGGACACAGATACGCAGTATTTT.

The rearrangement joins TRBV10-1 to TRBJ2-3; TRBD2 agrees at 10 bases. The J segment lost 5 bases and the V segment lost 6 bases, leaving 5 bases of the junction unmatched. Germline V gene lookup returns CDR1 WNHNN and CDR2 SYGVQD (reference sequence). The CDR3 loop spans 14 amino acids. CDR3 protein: CASSPSGGLDTQYF. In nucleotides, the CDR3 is TGCGCCAGCAGCCCTAGCGGGGGCTTAGATACGCAGTATTTT.

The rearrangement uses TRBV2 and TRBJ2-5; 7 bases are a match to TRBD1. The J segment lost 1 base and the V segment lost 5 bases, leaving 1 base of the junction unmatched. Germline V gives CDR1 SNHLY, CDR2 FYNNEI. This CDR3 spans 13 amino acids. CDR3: CASSRQGQETQYF. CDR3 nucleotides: TGTGCCAGCAGTAGACAGGGCCAAGAGACCCAGTACTTC.

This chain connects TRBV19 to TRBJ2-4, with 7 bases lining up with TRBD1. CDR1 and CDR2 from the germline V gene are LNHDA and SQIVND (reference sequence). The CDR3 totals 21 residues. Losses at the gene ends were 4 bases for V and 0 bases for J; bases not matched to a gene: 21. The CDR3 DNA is TGTGCCAGTAGTACCCTAACCCCAGACAGGGAGACATCCATAGCCAAAAACATTCAGTACTTC. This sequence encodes CASSTLTPDRETSIAKNIQYF.

The CDR3 sequence: CASSGFFEASGRAGPDTQYF. DNA of the CDR3: TGCGCCAGCAGTGGTTTCTTTGAGGCTAGCGGGAGGGCCGGCCCAGATACGCAGTATTTT. The chain links TRBV4-1 to TRBJ2-3; 12 positions match TRBD2. V shed 6 bases and J 4 bases; nucleotides not matched to a gene: 20. Germline V gene lookup returns CDR1 MGHRA and CDR2 YSYEKL. The CDR3 length is 20 residues.

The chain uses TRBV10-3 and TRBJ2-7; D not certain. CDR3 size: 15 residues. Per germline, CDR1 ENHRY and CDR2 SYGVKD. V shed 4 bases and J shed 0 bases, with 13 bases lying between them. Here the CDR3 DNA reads TGTGCCATCAGTGGAAGACAAACCTACTCCTACGAGCAGTACTTC. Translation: CAISGRQTYSYEQYF.

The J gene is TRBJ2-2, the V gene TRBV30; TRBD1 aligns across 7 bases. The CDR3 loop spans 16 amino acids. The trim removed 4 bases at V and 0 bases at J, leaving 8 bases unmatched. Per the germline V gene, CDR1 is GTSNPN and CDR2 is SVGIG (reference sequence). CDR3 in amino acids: CAWIYRGSSNTGELFF. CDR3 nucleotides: TGTGCCTGGATATACAGGGGATCGTCGAACACCGGGGAGCTGTTTTTT.

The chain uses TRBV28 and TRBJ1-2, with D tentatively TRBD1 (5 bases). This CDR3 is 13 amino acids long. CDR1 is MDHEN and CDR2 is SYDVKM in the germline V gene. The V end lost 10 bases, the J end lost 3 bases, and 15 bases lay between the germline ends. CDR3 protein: CATSNGGHYGYTF. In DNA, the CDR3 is TGTGCCACCTCGAACGGGGGTCACTATGGCTACACCTTC.

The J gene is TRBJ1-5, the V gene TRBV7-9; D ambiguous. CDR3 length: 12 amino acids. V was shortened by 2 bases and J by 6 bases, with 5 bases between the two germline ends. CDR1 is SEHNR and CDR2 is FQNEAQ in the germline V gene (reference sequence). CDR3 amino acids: CASSLLAQPQHF. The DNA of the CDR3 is TGTGCCAGCAGCTTACTAGCTCAGCCCCAGCATTTT.

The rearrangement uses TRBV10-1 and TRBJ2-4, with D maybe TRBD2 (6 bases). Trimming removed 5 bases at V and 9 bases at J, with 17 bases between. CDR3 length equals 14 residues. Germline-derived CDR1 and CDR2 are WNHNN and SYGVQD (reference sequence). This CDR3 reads CASSTGEGSGIQYF. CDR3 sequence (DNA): TGCGCCAGCAGTACGGGGGAAGGGTCTGGCATTCAGTACTTC.

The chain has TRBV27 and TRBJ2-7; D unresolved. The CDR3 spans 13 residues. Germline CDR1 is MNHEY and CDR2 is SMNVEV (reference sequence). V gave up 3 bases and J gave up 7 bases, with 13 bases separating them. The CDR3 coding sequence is TGTGCCAGCAGTTTGAACAGCCAGTCAGAGCAGTACTTC. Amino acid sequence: CASSLNSQSEQYF.

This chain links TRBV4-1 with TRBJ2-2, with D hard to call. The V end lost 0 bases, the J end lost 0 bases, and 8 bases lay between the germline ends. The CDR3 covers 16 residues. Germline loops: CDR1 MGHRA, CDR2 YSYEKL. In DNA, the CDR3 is TGCGCCAGCAGCCAAGACCGGGCCGCGAACACCGGGGAGCTGTTTTTT. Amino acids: CASSQDRAANTGELFF.

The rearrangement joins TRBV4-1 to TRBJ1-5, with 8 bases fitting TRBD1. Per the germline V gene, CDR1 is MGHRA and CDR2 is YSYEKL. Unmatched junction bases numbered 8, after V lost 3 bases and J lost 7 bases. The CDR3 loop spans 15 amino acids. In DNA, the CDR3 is TGCGCCAGCAGCCATGGACAGGGTTCTGGGCAGCCCCAGCATTTT. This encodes CASSHGQGSGQPQHF.

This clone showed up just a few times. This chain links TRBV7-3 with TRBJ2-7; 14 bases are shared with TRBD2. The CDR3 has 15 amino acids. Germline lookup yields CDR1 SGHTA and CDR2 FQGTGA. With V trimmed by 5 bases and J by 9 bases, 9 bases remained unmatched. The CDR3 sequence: CASSAYGTSGSMQYF. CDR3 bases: TGTGCCAGCAGCGCTTACGGGACTAGCGGGAGCATGCAGTACTTC.

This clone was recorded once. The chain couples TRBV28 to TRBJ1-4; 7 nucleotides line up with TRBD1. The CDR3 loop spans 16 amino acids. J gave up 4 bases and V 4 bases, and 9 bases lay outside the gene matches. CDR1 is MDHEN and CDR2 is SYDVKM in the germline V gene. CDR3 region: CASSSKPQGINEKLFF. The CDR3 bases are TGTGCCAGCAGTTCGAAACCACAGGGGATTAATGAAAAACTGTTTTTT.

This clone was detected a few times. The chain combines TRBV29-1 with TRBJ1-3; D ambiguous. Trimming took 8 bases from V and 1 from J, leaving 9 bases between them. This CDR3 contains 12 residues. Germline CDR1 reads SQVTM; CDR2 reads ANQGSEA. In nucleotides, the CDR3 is TGCAGCATCATACTTTCTGGAAACACCATATATTTT. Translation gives CSIILSGNTIYF.

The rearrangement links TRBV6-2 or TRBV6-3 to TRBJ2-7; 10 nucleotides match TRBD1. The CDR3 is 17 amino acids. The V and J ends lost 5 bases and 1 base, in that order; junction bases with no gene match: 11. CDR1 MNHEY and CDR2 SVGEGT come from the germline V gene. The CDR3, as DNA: TGTGCCAGCAGTATCAGGACCGGGACAGGGGATTCCTACGAGCAGTACTTC. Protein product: CASSIRTGTGDSYEQYF.

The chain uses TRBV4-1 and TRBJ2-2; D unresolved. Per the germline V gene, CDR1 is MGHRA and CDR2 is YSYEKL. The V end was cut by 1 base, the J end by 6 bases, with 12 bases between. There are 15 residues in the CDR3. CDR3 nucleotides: TGCGCCAGCAGCCAAGTGCCTAATCTGCCCGGGGAGCTGTTTTTT. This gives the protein CASSQVPNLPGELFF.